A selection of T cell receptor beta chains follows, all from one sample in a study of cytomegalovirus exposure and HLA in healthy donors. TCRdb's copy holds only in-frame clones and misses some; the assay was immunoSEQ multiplex PCR. Among about 83,000 clones, roughly 81% were seen once, and the ten largest hold 1.9%. Sequencing was done on a sample of PBMCs. These receptors all stem from a woman aged 25 to 39 in good health and CMV-seronegative. Each CDR3 is given with its conserved first and last residue. D genes are given only for firm matches. Some rows mark clone size as missing; the rest say once, few, many or name a class of expanded clone.

cdr3_length,clone_size,j_call,v_call,d_call,cdr3_nt,cdr3_aa
16,.,TRBJ2-7,TRBV7-6,.,TGTGCCAGCAGCTTAGGGGCTAGCGCTTCATCGGGCGAGCAGTACTTC,CASSLGASASSGEQYF
12,.,TRBJ2-1,TRBV28,.,TGTGCCAGCAGTTTAGGGCGGAGCGGGTTGTTCTTC,CASSLGRSGLFF
19,medium-sized,TRBJ1-2,TRBV7-9,.,TGTGCCAGCAGCTTAAAGTTAGCCCCGGACAGACCCCTTGTCGTCGGCTACACCTTC,CASSLKLAPDRPLVVGYTF
14,.,TRBJ2-3,TRBV4-2,TRBD1,TGTGCCAGCAGCCACTCGACAGGGGCAGATACGCAGTATTTT,CASSHSTGADTQYF
15,.,TRBJ2-3,TRBV6-6,.,TGTGCCAGCAGTCCTCTGAACAGGGTAGAGGATACGCAGTATTTT,CASSPLNRVEDTQYF
12,.,TRBJ2-7,TRBV27,TRBD1,TGTGCCAGCATGGGGGACAGCTACGAGCAGTACTTC,CASMGDSYEQYF
12,.,TRBJ2-5,TRBV7-2,.,TGTGCCAGCAGTTGGGGCCTGGAGACCCAGTACTTC,CASSWGLETQYF
12,.,TRBJ1-4,TRBV2,.,TGTGCCAGCACTCAGACCGGAGGAAAACTGTTTTTT,CASTQTGGKLFF
13,.,TRBJ2-3,TRBV6-1,TRBD1,TGTGCCAGCAGTGACACTAGACAGGGCACGCAGTATTTT,CASSDTRQGTQYF
18,.,TRBJ2-7,TRBV28,.,TGTGCCAGCAGTTTACGCCCCGGTATAGTAGCGGTAAGATACGAGCAGTACTTC,CASSLRPGIVAVRYEQYF
15,.,TRBJ1-1,TRBV30,TRBD1,TGTGCCTCAGAGCGACGGGACAGGGGGCGGAGGGCAGCTTTCTTT,CASERRDRGRRAAFF
14,.,TRBJ1-2,TRBV4-2,TRBD1,TGTGCCAGCAGCCCCCCGGGACAGACCTATGGCTACACCTTC,CASSPPGQTYGYTF
17,.,TRBJ1-1,TRBV15,TRBD1,TGTGCCACCAGCAGACCCGCCGGGGACAGGGGTAACACTGAAGCTTTCTTT,CATSRPAGDRGNTEAFF
16,.,TRBJ2-2,TRBV5-1,.,TGCGCCAGCAGCGGAACAGGTCCGCGAGACACCGGGGAGCTGTTTTTT,CASSGTGPRDTGELFF
13,.,TRBJ2-5,TRBV29-1,.,TGCAGCGCCCGGGACTCAGGGCAAGAGACCCAGTACTTC,CSARDSGQETQYF
15,.,TRBJ2-1,TRBV18,.,TGTGCCAGCTCACCACTTGCAGGGGAGTTCAATGAGCAGTTCTTC,CASSPLAGEFNEQFF
16,.,TRBJ2-5,TRBV9,TRBD2,TGTGCCAGCAGCGTAGCGGTGATAGCGGGAGACGAGACCCAGTACTTC,CASSVAVIAGDETQYF
14,.,TRBJ1-2,TRBV5-1,.,TGCGCCAGCAGCTTGGGGGCCAGGGCTAACGACTACACCTTC,CASSLGARANDYTF
15,few,TRBJ1-1,TRBV6-1,TRBD1,TGTGCCAGCAGTGAATTGGTAGGGGGCGTCGGGGCAGCTTTCTTT,CASSELVGGVGAAFF
15,.,TRBJ1-1,TRBV6-1,.,TGTGCCAGCAGTGAAGTCGTCAGGATGAACACTGAAGCTTTCTTT,CASSEVVRMNTEAFF
14,.,TRBJ1-6,TRBV30,.,TGTGCCTGGAGCCCGGACGGGATTAATTCACCCCTCCACTTT,CAWSPDGINSPLHF
14,.,TRBJ2-7,TRBV27,.,TGTGCCAGCAGTCTCCGGGACTCCCTCAACGAGCAGTACTTC,CASSLRDSLNEQYF
14,.,TRBJ2-3,TRBV5-5,TRBD1,TGTGCCAGCAGCTTGAGACAGGGAACAGATACGCAGTATTTT,CASSLRQGTDTQYF
14,.,TRBJ2-3,TRBV11-3,.,TGTGCCAGCAGCTTAGACGGTAACACAGATACGCAGTATTTT,CASSLDGNTDTQYF
16,.,TRBJ1-1,TRBV5-8,TRBD1,TGTGCCAGCAGCTCGGGGCAGGGCAGGGGGACTTTCGAAGCTTTCTTT,CASSSGQGRGTFEAFF
15,.,TRBJ2-3,TRBV12-2,.,TGTGCAAGTCGGCGGAGCGGGAGGCGCACAGATACGCAGTATTTT,CASRRSGRRTDTQYF
18,.,TRBJ1-1,TRBV19,TRBD1,TGTGCCAGTAGTCCCCACGGTGTATCCGGGACAGGTAACACTGAAGCTTTCTTT,CASSPHGVSGTGNTEAFF
13,.,TRBJ1-2,TRBV7-9,.,TGTTCCAGCAGCCTACAGGGATCCTATGGCTACACCTTC,CSSSLQGSYGYTF
15,.,TRBJ2-7,TRBV10-3,TRBD2,TGTGCCATCACTACCGGACTAGCGGGGTCTTACGAGCAGTACTTC,CAITTGLAGSYEQYF
15,.,TRBJ2-3,TRBV30,.,TGTGCCTGGAGTGTAAGGGTGGGAGCGGCAGATACGCAGTATTTT,CAWSVRVGAADTQYF
14,.,TRBJ2-7,TRBV5-1,TRBD2,TGCGCCAGCAGCTTATCGGGGGGGCTTGGCGAGCAGTACTTC,CASSLSGGLGEQYF
14,few,TRBJ2-5,TRBV4-1,TRBD1,TGCGCCAGCAGCCACGACAGGGTCGGGGAGACCCAGTACTTC,CASSHDRVGETQYF
12,.,TRBJ2-5,TRBV19,.,TGTGCCAGTAGGAGCAAACAAGAGACCCAGTACTTC,CASRSKQETQYF
17,.,TRBJ2-1,TRBV27,TRBD2,TGTGCCAGCAGTCGCGGGACTAGCGGGACCTCCTACAATGAGCAGTTCTTC,CASSRGTSGTSYNEQFF
14,few,TRBJ2-3,TRBV27,.,TGTGCCAGCAGTGCAAAACTCCCGCCAGATACGCAGTATTTT,CASSAKLPPDTQYF
13,.,TRBJ1-1,TRBV9,.,TGTGCCAGCAGCGTAGAGGTCAGGGGAGAGGCTTTCTTT,CASSVEVRGEAFF